The 3 T cell receptor beta chains reported below all come from one sample, sequenced in a study of T cell responses to AZD1222 COVID-19 vaccine. The assay was immunoSEQ multiplex PCR, and TCRdb's table has in-frame clones only and misses some. Of some 200,000 clones in the sample, 80% to 95% are singletons; the top ten hold approximately 1.6%. The source was peripheral blood, collected 28 days after the second AZD1222 dose. These receptors were obtained from an adult who received the AZD1222 COVID-19 vaccine.

The chain recombines TRBV19 with TRBJ2-7; TRBD1 matches 9 bases. Unmatched junction bases numbered 3, after V lost 5 bases and J lost 4 bases. Germline CDR1 is LNHDA and CDR2 is SQIVND (reference sequence). The CDR3 spans 13 residues. The chain's CDR3 is CASSQGQGYEQYF. Written as DNA, the CDR3 is TGTGCCAGTAGTCAGGGACAGGGTTACGAGCAGTACTTC. Based on the CDR3 plus reference TRBV19 and TRBJ2-7, the full variable domain is DGGITQSPKYLFRKEGQNVTLSCEQNLNHDAMYWYRQDPGQGLRLIYYSQIVNDFQKGDIAEGYSVSREKKESFPLTVTSAQKNPTAFYLCASSQGQGYEQYFGPGTRLTVT.

The chain carries TRBV27 and TRBJ1-2; unclear D gene. V was shortened by 3 bases and J by 8 bases, with 13 bases between the two germline ends. Germline CDR1 and CDR2: MNHEY and SMNVEV (reference sequence). The CDR3 runs 13 residues. The CDR3 DNA reads as TGTGCCAGCAGTTTTCGAGGAGGATGGGGCTACACCTTC. Amino acid sequence: CASSFRGGWGYTF.

Comment on this clone: Other DNA sequences in this specimen translate into the identical CDR3. This chain uses TRBV18 with TRBJ1-5; 7 bases map to TRBD1. CDR1 KGHSH and CDR2 LQKENI come from the germline V gene. V lost 2 bases, J lost 3 bases, and 4 bases stayed unmatched. This CDR3 contains 15 residues. CDR3 DNA sequence: TGTGCCAGCTCACCAGACAGGGTTTCCAATCAGCCCCAGCATTTT. Amino acids: CASSPDRVSNQPQHF.